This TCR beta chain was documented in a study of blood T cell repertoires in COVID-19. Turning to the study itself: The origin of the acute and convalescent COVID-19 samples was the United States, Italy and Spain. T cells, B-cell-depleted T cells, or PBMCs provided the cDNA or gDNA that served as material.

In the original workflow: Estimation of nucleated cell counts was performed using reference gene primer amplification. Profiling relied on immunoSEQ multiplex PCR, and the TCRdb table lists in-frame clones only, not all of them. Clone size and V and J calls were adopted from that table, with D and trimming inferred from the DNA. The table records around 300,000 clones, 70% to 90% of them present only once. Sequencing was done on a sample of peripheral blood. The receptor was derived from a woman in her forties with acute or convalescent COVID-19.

The CDR3 loop is CASSLAGENRGQINTIYF. The CDR3 nucleotides read TGTGCCAGCAGCTTGGCGGGGGAAAACAGGGGGCAGATAAACACCATATATTTT. The V call is TRBV5-4, the J call TRBJ1-3; 9 nucleotides line up with TRBD1. Trimming removed 0 bases from V and 6 bases from J; junction bases left unmatched: 13. This CDR3 spans 18 amino acids. Germline loops: CDR1 SGHNT, CDR2 YYREEE (reference sequence).